This T cell receptor (beta chain) was recovered during a study of cytomegalovirus exposure and HLA in healthy donors. V lost 3 bases and J 3 bases, leaving 14 bases between the germline ends. CDR1 and CDR2 from the germline V gene are SGHDN and FVKESK. This CDR3 spans 15 amino acids. General study points: Follow-up analysis seemed to connect common viral pathogens with several of the most significant clusters identified. The study flagged some 170 TCR beta chains as cytomegalovirus-associated. An observed cluster of highly shared sequence variants was recorded as a likely sequencing artifact. Accurate predictions that matched the HLA-A and HLA-B alleles of most subjects were reportedly made from TCR beta sequences.

A note on this clone: Its specificity is unknown.

The PCR employed 60 Vbeta primers together with 13 Jbeta primers. The method was immunoSEQ multiplex PCR; TCRdb's version includes in-frame clones alone and lacks a portion of them. The table shows some 180,000 clones, with more than 60% occurring only once. This sequence joins TRBV14 and TRBJ2-5; a possible D gene is TRBD2 (6 bases). The sample comprised PBMCs. The clonotype originates from a man aged 18 to 29 in good health and CMV-seronegative. CDR3 sequence reads: CASSQYGTPKETQYF. CDR3 in DNA: TGTGCCAGCAGCCAGTACGGGACTCCCAAAGAGACCCAGTACTTC.